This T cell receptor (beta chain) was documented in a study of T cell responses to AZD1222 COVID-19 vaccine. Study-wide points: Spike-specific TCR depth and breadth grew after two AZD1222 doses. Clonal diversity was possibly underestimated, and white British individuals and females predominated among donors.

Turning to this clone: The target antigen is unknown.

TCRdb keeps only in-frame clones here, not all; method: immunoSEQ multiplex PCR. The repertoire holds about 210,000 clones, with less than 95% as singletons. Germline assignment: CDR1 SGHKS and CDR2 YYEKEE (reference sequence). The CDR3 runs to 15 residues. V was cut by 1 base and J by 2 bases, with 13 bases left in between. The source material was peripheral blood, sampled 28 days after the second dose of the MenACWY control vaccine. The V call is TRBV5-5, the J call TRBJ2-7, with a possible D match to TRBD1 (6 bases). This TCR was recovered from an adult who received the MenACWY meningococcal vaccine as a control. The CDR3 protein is CASSLKQGGAYEQYF. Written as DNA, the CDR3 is TGTGCCAGCAGCTTGAAACAGGGTGGAGCCTACGAGCAGTACTTC.